Sequencing of this T cell receptor (beta chain) was carried out in a study of OX40 agonist ivuxolimab in advanced cancers. The ends were cut back, 8 bases at V and 5 bases at J, with 9 bases in the middle. This CDR3 has 11 amino acids. Germline V lookup: CDR1 SGHAT, CDR2 FQDESV (reference sequence). The method was immunoSEQ multiplex PCR; TCRdb's version includes in-frame clones alone and lacks a portion of them. The repertoire holds 50,000 to 80,000 clones, with under 95% as singletons. The chain joins TRBV11-1 to TRBJ2-5; D remains ambiguous. Here the sequenced sample was CD4+ or CD8+ T cells sorted from blood, taken in a trial of the OX40 agonist ivuxolimab. The sequence came from an adult with an advanced solid tumor such as melanoma, head and neck, liver or kidney cancer. The CDR3 protein is CASGDSETQYF. In DNA form, the CDR3 reads TGTGCCAGCGGCGACTCGGAGACCCAGTACTTC.